The 25 T cell receptor beta chains presented below share a single source sample, sequenced in a study of blood T cells in healthy people across ages. A sample-barcoded 5' primer and a J-beta primer mix were used in a second PCR of about 7 to 11 cycles. In TCRdb, the 5' RACE reads were re-called with MiXCR into one record per CDR3 protein. The table has over 1,200,000 distinct CDR3 sequences, 45% to 70% seen once. Sequencing used blood. The source of these receptors is a man aged 18 to 30 in good health.

The chain couples TRBV20-1 to TRBJ2-7; 8 positions match TRBD1. Germline trimming cut 6 bases from V and 1 base from J; bases unmatched to any gene: 5. This CDR3 is 13 amino acids long. The V gene's germline CDR1 is DFQATT and CDR2 SNEGSKA (reference sequence). DNA for the CDR3: TGCAGTGCCCGGGACAGGACTTCCTACGAGCAGTACTTC. This encodes CSARDRTSYEQYF.

V usage is TRBV29-1 and J usage is TRBJ1-3, with D tentatively TRBD1 (6 bases). The CDR3 is 13 residues long. With 6 bases removed from V and 3 bases from J, the gap between germline ends came to 12 bases. Germline V lookup: CDR1 SQVTM, CDR2 ANQGSEA. CDR3 protein: CSVPGVGGNTIYF. The CDR3 DNA follows: TGCAGCGTCCCAGGGGTTGGTGGAAACACCATATATTTT.

The chain uses TRBV12-3 or TRBV12-4 and TRBJ2-3; D is unresolved. This CDR3 contains 14 residues. Trimming removed 5 bases at V and 6 bases at J, with 15 bases between. The CDR3 reads CASSPPPLIDTQYF. DNA for the CDR3: TGTGCCAGCAGTCCCCCGCCCTTGATTGATACGCAGTATTTT.

The chain has TRBV21-1 and TRBJ1-4. TRBV21-1 is deemed a pseudogene. CDR3 size: 18 residues. CDR3 nucleotide sequence: TGTGCCAGCAGCAAAGTAGGAGAGCAACTTGCAACTAATGAAAAACTGTTTTTT. It encodes CASSKVGEQLATNEKLFF.

The chain links TRBV6-5 to TRBJ2-1, with 9 bases that match TRBD2. Germline V gene data show CDR1 as MNHEY and CDR2 as SVGAGI. The length of the CDR3 is 12 residues. J was trimmed by 11 bases and V by 6 bases; bases with no gene match: 5. The CDR3 DNA sequence: TGTGCCAGCAGCTCTAGCGGGAATAAGCAGTTCTTC. This translates into CASSSSGNKQFF.

This clonotype was detected a few times. The chain is built from TRBV12-3 or TRBV12-4 and TRBJ2-5; D uncertain. V dropped 0 bases and J dropped 11 bases, with 13 bases sitting between them. This CDR3 spans 13 amino acids. CDR3 residues: CASSLARHNEQYF. The CDR3 region has the DNA TGTGCCAGCAGTTTAGCGCGGCACAATGAGCAGTACTTC.

V gene TRBV7-2 combines with J gene TRBJ1-1; the D gene is possibly TRBD1 (5 bases). Trimming pared 5 bases from V and 0 bases from J, leaving 16 bases between. Germline V gene sequence: CDR1 SGHTA, CDR2 FQGNSA. This CDR3 spans 16 amino acids. CDR3 protein: CASSRQSDTMNTEAFF. The CDR3 DNA follows: TGTGCCAGCAGCCGCCAATCGGACACCATGAACACTGAAGCTTTCTTT.

The V and J genes are TRBV6-6 and TRBJ2-7, with D perhaps being TRBD1 or TRBD2 (5 bases each). CDR1 is MNHNY and CDR2 is SVGAGI in the germline V gene (reference sequence). The CDR3 runs to 13 residues. V lost 8 bases and J lost 1, with 12 bases in between. CDR3 loop: CASLSGASYEQYF. The CDR3 DNA sequence: TGTGCCAGCCTGTCCGGGGCGTCCTACGAGCAGTACTTC.

The chain is built from TRBV7-2 and TRBJ2-7, with 10 bases matching TRBD1. CDR1 is SGHTA and CDR2 is FQGNSA in the germline V gene. The CDR3 is made up of 17 amino acids. Trimming cost V 5 bases and J 2 bases; bases outside gene matches: 12. The CDR3 loop is CASSPRQGAVSTYEQYF. The CDR3 bases are TGTGCCAGCAGCCCGCGACAGGGGGCTGTTTCTACCTACGAGCAGTACTTC.

This rearrangement joins TRBV2 to TRBJ1-1; weak D call: TRBD1 (6 bases). CDR3 length equals 14 residues. CDR1 is SNHLY and CDR2 is FYNNEI in the germline V gene. V was clipped by 7 bases and J by 1 base, with 13 bases between them. The CDR3 nucleotides read TGTGCCAGCATAACGGACAGCGCGAACACTGAAGCTTTCTTT. Its translation is CASITDSANTEAFF.

The V and J genes are TRBV15 and TRBJ1-2, with D unresolved. The CDR3 has 14 amino acids. CDR1 and CDR2 from the germline V gene are LNHNV and YYDKDF (reference sequence). The V end was cut by 0 bases, the J end by 7 bases, with 12 bases between. CDR3 DNA sequence: TGTGCCACCAGCAGAGATCGGGGTCGAAGTGGCTACACCTTC. Amino acids: CATSRDRGRSGYTF.

This clonotype was seen a few times. V usage is TRBV5-1 and J usage is TRBJ1-2; tentatively, D is TRBD1 (5 bases). V lost 4 bases and J 3 bases, leaving 19 bases between the germline ends. Germline CDR1 and CDR2: SGHRS and YFSETQ. This CDR3 spans 16 amino acids. The chain's CDR3 is CASSTGTLARDYGYTF. DNA of the CDR3: TGCGCCAGCAGCACCGGGACCCTCGCGAGGGACTATGGCTACACCTTC.

The chain has TRBV5-1 and TRBJ2-1; possible D gene TRBD1, 5 bases. CDR1 and CDR2 from the germline V gene are SGHRS and YFSETQ. The CDR3 loop spans 16 amino acids. V gave up 0 bases and J gave up 5 bases, with 15 bases separating them. CDR3 loop: CASSLDLRTGHNEQFF. The CDR3, as DNA: TGCGCCAGCAGCTTGGACCTAAGAACAGGCCACAATGAGCAGTTCTTC.

This clonotype was observed a few times. The V gene is TRBV6-1, the J gene TRBJ1-5; 9 bases fit TRBD1. Germline-derived CDR1 and CDR2 are MNHNS and SASEGT. V dropped 6 bases and J dropped 7; count of bases not matched to a gene: 10. There are 15 residues in the CDR3. This chain's CDR3 is CASSATGGARQPQHF. DNA for the CDR3: TGTGCCAGCAGCGCAACAGGGGGCGCGAGGCAGCCCCAGCATTTT.

The rearrangement uses TRBV29-1 and TRBJ2-3; D uncertain. Germline values: CDR1 SQVTM, CDR2 ANQGSEA. CDR3 size: 15 residues. V was clipped by 8 bases and J by 3 bases, with 21 bases between them. The CDR3 DNA follows: TGCAGCTATGTAGGGTGGACCCTTGGAACAGATACGCAGTATTTT. Translated, it gives CSYVGWTLGTDTQYF.

V is TRBV7-2 and J is TRBJ2-3; 10 nucleotides agree with TRBD2. Germline V lookup: CDR1 SGHTA, CDR2 FQGNSA. J gave up 4 bases and V 1 base, and 11 bases lay outside the gene matches. The CDR3 is 18 residues long. The CDR3 protein is CASSLVGHERGGPDTQYF. CDR3 DNA sequence: TGTGCCAGCAGCTTAGTCGGGCACGAGCGGGGGGGCCCAGATACGCAGTATTTT. The complete variable domain, with remaining parts taken from reference TRBV7-2 and TRBJ2-3, reads GAGVSQSPSNKVTEKGKDVELRCDPISGHTALYWYRQSLGQGLEFLIYFQGNSAPDKSGLPSDRFSAERTGGSVSTLTIQRTQQEDSAVYLCASSLVGHERGGPDTQYFGPGTRLTVL.

The V call is TRBV14, the J call TRBJ2-1; 9 positions match TRBD2. V gave up 2 bases and J gave up 8 bases; unmatched junction bases: 19. CDR3 size: 19 residues. The germline gives CDR1 SGHDN, CDR2 FVKESK. CDR3 amino acids: CASSQRRFAGGPFFHEQFF. DNA for the CDR3: TGTGCCAGCAGCCAAAGACGTTTTGCGGGAGGGCCCTTTTTTCATGAGCAGTTCTTC.

This clonotype was detected a few times. V gene TRBV6-1 combines with J gene TRBJ2-5, with D hard to call. The length of the CDR3 is 16 residues. Germline V lookup: CDR1 MNHNS, CDR2 SASEGT. Trimming removed 2 bases at V and 1 base at J, with 14 bases between. The CDR3 DNA reads as TGTGCCAGCAGTGAATCTTCGGATTTGGGCCAAGAGACCCAGTACTTC. This sequence encodes CASSESSDLGQETQYF.

This chain connects TRBV12-5 to TRBJ1-4; D is unresolved. Germline CDR1 reads LGHNT; CDR2 reads FRNRAP. The CDR3 has 18 amino acids. The V gene lost 2 bases and the J gene lost 6 bases, with 22 bases spanning the gap. CDR3 region: CASGLSRTLFSWDEKLFF. Written as DNA, the CDR3 is TGTGCTAGTGGTTTGTCCCGGACGCTCTTCTCGTGGGATGAAAAACTGTTTTTT.

The chain combines TRBV21-1 with TRBJ1-2; the D call TRBD1 from the table was never checked on the DNA. TRBV21-1 is marked as a pseudogene. The CDR3 has 14 amino acids. The CDR3: CASSKKQGTGGYTF. CDR3 nucleotide sequence: TGTGCCAGCAGCAAAAAGCAGGGGACAGGGGGCTACACCTTC.

V and J are TRBV12-3 or TRBV12-4 and TRBJ1-2; D ambiguous. The CDR3 totals 15 residues. Trimming took off 5 bases at V and 5 bases at J, with 18 bases between the two ends. The CDR3 spells CASSRDRYNFYGYTF. The CDR3 nucleotides read TGTGCCAGCAGTCGCGATCGGTACAATTTTTATGGCTACACCTTC.

The V and J genes are TRBV7-9 and TRBJ1-4; D perhaps matches TRBD1 (6 bases). Trimming cost V 0 bases and J 4 bases, with 12 bases left between them. Germline V gene sequence: CDR1 SEHNR, CDR2 FQNEAQ (reference sequence). The CDR3 has 16 amino acids. The DNA of the CDR3 is TGTGCCAGCAGCTTAGCGGGACACGGCAATAATGAAAAACTGTTTTTT. Protein: CASSLAGHGNNEKLFF.

V and J are TRBV20-1 and TRBJ2-3; no clear D gene. CDR3 length: 14 residues. The germline V gene has CDR1 DFQATT and CDR2 SNEGSKA (reference sequence). V lost 1 base to trimming and J lost 0 bases, with 8 bases between them. The CDR3 DNA reads as TGCAGTGCTAGAGGGGCAACTAGCACAGATACGCAGTATTTT. It codes for CSARGATSTDTQYF.

This chain uses TRBV7-2 with TRBJ2-7, with TRBD2 identical over 7 bases. The CDR3 loop spans 15 amino acids. Trimming removed 1 base from V and 3 bases from J; junction bases left unmatched: 6. Germline values: CDR1 SGHTA, CDR2 FQGNSA. CDR3 loop: CASSLETSFVYEQYF. The CDR3 coding sequence is TGTGCCAGCAGCTTAGAGACTAGCTTTGTCTACGAGCAGTACTTC.

The gene calls are TRBV11-2 and TRBJ2-2; 8 bases map to TRBD1. With 3 bases clipped from V and 5 bases from J, the junction kept 14 bases outside the gene matches. The CDR3 is 18 residues long. Germline lookup yields CDR1 SGHAT and CDR2 FQNNGV. In nucleotides, the CDR3 is TGTGCCAGCAGCTTGTTGAGGAGACAGGGGAGGCGAACCGGGGAGCTGTTTTTT. It codes for CASSLLRRQGRRTGELFF.